One T cell receptor beta chain is described in this entry. This clonotype was counted a few times. Its antigen has not been determined. No qualities accompany the bases; no much larger clone lies one base away. This sample is drawn from a study of identical twins (dated by TCRdb to the mid-2010s). About the study as a whole: TCR alpha and beta repertoires from monozygotic twins, unrelated adults of various ages and cord blood were deep-sequenced to test whether fetal clonotypes persist. To rule out contamination, the twin experiments were replicated at different times with different library preparation protocols.

The germline V gene (reference sequence) gives CDR1 as PRHDT and CDR2 as FYEKMQ. The CDR3 starts with the cysteine, ends with the phenylalanine, and has 13 residues. Of all the DNA, just the CDR3 is kept, 39 bases in frame from base 1. V sheds 6 bases and J sheds 3 bases, leaving 8 bases between their ends. General study outcomes and caveats: Out-of-frame TCR alpha sequences shared between twins showed an excess of low generation-probability sequences compared with coincidental sharing between unrelated individuals. The excess sharing between twins in beta out-of-frame sequences was weaker because fewer shared sequences reduced the signal-to-noise ratio. In monozygotic twins, recombination models systematically underestimated out-of-frame TCR alpha sharing, but the models matched the sharing seen between unrelated individuals. Abundant cord blood beta clonotypes had fewer insertions, young adult naive repertoires showed a similar but weaker trend, and memory repertoires showed no such trend. Because the same donors could not be followed over many years, conclusions were based on cross-sectional statistical analysis. Zero-insertion analyses could be partly confounded by invariant T cells such as MAIT and iNKT, although diverse VJ usage argued against such confounding for most clonotypes.

Every donor in the study was a healthy Caucasian. Three unrelated non-twin adults were additionally sequenced: a male aged 18 to 30, a male aged 50 to 59 and a female aged 50 to 59. Miltenyi CD45RO+ enrichment and human naive T-cell isolation kits were used to isolate memory (CD45RO+) and naive T cells from PBMC. The method was 5' RACE. The sequencer was an Illumina HiSeq 2000. A universal primer binding site was introduced by template switching, and a unique molecular identifier was present in the final cDNA, enabling accurate counting of TCR cDNA molecules. First-strand cDNA for TCR alpha and beta chains was synthesized from specific primers in the conserved constant-segment region. To control for contamination, each cDNA library was double barcoded with a SMART-Mk sample barcode plus Illumina barcodes. TruSeq adapter sequences, together with Illumina sample barcodes, were added in two successive PCR steps. Sequencing of the TCR alpha and beta cDNA libraries was done on the Illumina HiSeq platform using custom primers. Per the authors' processing: Unique molecular identifiers were extracted from raw reads with MiGEC, and CDR3 positions were determined with MiXCR. For each individual, recombination models were inferred using an EM algorithm with the repgenHMM and IGoR tools. The tcR package in R was used for shared clonotype analysis, with sharing normalized by the product of cloneset sizes. Out-of-frame nonproductive sequences were analyzed to study raw recombination free of thymic and clonal selection effects. TCRdb's own reprocessing of the public reads used fastp at Q25 and MiXCR and kept productive beta chains. Duplicate CDR3 protein sequences are folded into a single record with the most common DNA and genes. TCRdb's processing, not the authors', yielded these V and J calls. Recorded for this sample are around 670,000 distinct CDR3 sequences; 6% to 6.5% of them occurred a single time. The ten most abundant clones make up about 2% of the sample.

Recombination joined TRBV13 with TRBJ2-2; no D gene can be assigned with confidence. Sequencing input: naive T cells sorted from blood. What the cell subset or site label conveys for this sample: cells isolated with a human naive T-cell isolation kit. The clonotype was recovered from a man aged 18 to 29 in good health. The CDR3 has the sequence CASSTEDTGELFF. The nucleotide sequence is TGTGCCAGCAGTACCGAGGACACCGGGGAGCTGTTTTTT.